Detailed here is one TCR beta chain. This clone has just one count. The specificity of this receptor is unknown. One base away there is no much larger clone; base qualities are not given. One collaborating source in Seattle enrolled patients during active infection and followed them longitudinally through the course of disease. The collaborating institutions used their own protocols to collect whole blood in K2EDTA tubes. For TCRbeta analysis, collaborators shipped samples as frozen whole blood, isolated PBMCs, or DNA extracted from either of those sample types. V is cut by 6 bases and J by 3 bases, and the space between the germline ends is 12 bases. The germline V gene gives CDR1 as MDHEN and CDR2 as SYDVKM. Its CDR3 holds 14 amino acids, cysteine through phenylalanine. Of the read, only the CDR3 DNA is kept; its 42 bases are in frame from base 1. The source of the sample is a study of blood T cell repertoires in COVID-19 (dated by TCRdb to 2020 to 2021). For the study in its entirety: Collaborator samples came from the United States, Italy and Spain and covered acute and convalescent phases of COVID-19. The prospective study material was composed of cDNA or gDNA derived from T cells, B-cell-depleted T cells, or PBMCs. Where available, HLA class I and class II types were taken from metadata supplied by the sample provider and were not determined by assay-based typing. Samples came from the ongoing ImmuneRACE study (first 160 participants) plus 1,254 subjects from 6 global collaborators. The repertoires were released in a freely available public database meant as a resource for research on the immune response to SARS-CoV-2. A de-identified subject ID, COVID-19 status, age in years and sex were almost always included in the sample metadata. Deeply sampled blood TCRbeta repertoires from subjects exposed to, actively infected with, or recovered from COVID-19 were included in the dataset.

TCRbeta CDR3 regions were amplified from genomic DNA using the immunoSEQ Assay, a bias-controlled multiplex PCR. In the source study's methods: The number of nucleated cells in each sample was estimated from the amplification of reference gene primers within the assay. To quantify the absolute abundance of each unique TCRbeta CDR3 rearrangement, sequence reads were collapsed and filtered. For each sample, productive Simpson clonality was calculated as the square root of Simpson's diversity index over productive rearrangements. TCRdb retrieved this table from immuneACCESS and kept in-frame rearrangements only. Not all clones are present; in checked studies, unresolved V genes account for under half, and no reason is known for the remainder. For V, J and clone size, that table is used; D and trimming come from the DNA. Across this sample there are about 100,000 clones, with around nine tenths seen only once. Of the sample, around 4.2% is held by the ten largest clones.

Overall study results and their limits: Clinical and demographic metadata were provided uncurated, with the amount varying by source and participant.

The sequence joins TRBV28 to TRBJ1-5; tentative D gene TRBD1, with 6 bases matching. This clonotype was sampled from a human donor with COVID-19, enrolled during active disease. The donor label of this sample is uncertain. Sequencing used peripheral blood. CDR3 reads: CASRPGQPNQPQHF. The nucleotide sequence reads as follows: TGTGCCAGCAGACCCGGACAGCCCAATCAGCCCCAGCATTTT. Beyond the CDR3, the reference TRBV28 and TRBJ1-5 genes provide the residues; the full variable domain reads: DVKVTQSSRYLVKRTGEKVFLECVQDMDHENMFWYRQDPGLGLRLIYFSYDVKMKEKGDIPEGYSVSREKKERFSLILESASTNQTSMYLCASRPGQPNQPQHFGDGTRLSIL.